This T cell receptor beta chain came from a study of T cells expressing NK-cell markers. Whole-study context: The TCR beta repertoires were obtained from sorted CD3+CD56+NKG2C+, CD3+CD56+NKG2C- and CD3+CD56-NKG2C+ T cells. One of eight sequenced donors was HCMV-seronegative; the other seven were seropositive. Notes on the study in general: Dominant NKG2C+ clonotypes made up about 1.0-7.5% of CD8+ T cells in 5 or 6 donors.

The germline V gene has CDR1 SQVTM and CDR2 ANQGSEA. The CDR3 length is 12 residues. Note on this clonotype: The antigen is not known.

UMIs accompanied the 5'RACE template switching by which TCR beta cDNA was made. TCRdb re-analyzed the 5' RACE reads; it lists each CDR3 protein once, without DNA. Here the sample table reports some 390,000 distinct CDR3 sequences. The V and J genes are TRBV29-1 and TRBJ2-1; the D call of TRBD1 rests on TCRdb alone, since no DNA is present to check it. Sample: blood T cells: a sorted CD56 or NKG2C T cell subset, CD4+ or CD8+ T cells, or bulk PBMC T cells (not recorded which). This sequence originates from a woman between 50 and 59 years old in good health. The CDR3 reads CSVVGGYNEQFF.